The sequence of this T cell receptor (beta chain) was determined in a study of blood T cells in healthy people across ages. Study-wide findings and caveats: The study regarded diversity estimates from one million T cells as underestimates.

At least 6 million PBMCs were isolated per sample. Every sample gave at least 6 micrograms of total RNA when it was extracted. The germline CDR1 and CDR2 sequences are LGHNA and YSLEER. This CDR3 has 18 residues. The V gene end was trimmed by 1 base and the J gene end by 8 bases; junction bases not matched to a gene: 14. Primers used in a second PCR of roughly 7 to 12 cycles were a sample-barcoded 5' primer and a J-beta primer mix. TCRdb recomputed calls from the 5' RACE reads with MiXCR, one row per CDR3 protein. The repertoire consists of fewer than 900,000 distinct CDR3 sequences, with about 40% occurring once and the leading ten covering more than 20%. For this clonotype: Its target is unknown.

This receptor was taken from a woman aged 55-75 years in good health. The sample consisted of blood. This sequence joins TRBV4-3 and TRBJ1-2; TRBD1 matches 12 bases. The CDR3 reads CASSQAGTGGTLTMGYTF. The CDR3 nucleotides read TGCGCCAGCAGCCAAGCAGGGACAGGGGGCACCCTAACTATGGGCTACACCTTC.